The entry below describes one T cell receptor beta chain. This clonotype was detected only a few times. No antigen is known for it. No base quality information exists; no much larger clone differs at one position. Donors were 39 systemically healthy Caucasian individuals from Russia aged 6 to 90 years. Each donor gave ten milliliters of peripheral blood, drawn into EDTA-treated Vacutainer tubes. Ficoll-Paque density-gradient centrifugation was used to isolate PBMCs, with at least 6 million obtained per sample. Total RNA, at least 5 micrograms per sample, was extracted from PBMCs with Trizol reagent. The percentages of naive CD45RAhigh/CD27high T cells were determined by flow cytometry on a PBMC aliquot from every donor. The data were obtained in a study of blood T cells in healthy people across ages (dated by TCRdb to the mid-2010s). As for the study more broadly: In model experiments, template switching captured about one uniquely barcoded TCR beta cDNA molecule for every two T cells. To avoid experimental bias, donors of different ages were randomly spread across the sequencing lanes. Four age groups were formed from the donors: young (average approximately 15 years), middle-aged (around 39), aged (roughly 59) and long-lived (less than 85). To track age-related changes in TCR beta repertoire diversity, the study relied on deep sequencing normalized with unique cDNA molecular identifiers. The study analyzed two additional independent replicas of 1 million unique cDNA reads from the same blood draw for two donors, one aged 18 to 29 and one aged 80 or older.

Study-level results and caveats: Observed TCR beta diversity per million T cells fell roughly linearly with age, and a significant reduction was already apparent by age around 36. Observed TCR beta diversity correlated strongly with the percentage of naive T cells measured by flow cytometry. Since profiling was done on bulk unsorted PBMCs, naive and antigen-experienced compartments could not be conclusively compared. Because the CMV infection status of the donors was unknown, age-related changes in expanded clonotypes may potentially have been confounded. Compared with the aged group, the long-lived group had more naive CD4+ T cells, fewer expanded clones and increased TCR diversity, suggesting age selection. Estimates of total diversity based on one million sequenced T cells were regarded as lower bounds and as underestimates.

The library came from 5' RACE. A second PCR of roughly 6 to 11 cycles was run with a J-beta primer mix and a sample-barcoded 5' primer. A unique molecular identifier was introduced onto each TCR beta cDNA molecule by a template-switch 5' adaptor carrying 12 random nucleotides. At least 3 million CDR3-containing paired-end reads were obtained from each sample. First-strand cDNA was synthesized from all RNA with the Mint cDNA synthesis kit, primed by a TRBC-specific oligonucleotide. After uracil-DNA glycosylase treatment, a first 18-cycle PCR used universal primers M1SS and BC2_uni_R on all cDNA. Under the source paper's analysis protocol: Normalization of each sample was performed by random selection of 1 million high-quality reads, each carrying a distinct molecular identifier. Reads sharing molecular identifiers were discarded rather than binned into consensus sequences. MiTCR, run with a Q25 quality threshold and the strictest error-elimination algorithm, handled CDR3 identification, clonotype clustering and error correction. A nonparametric unseen species model with Euler transformation was used to estimate a lower bound on total TCR beta diversity. TCRdb's own reprocessing of the public reads used fastp at Q25 and MiXCR and kept productive beta chains. Merged by CDR3 protein, the rows form single entries marked with the most common genes and DNA. The V and J calls here are based on TCRdb, not the publication. The sample table shows fewer than 2,000,000 distinct CDR3 sequences, and around 40% are seen once. The leading ten clones occupy 20% to 25% of the sample.

The germline V end is reduced by 4 bases and the J end by 3 bases; junction bases left unmatched: 3. The CDR3 has 15 amino acids, counting the end cysteine and phenylalanine. The sequence is cut down to CDR3 DNA, 45 bases in frame from base 1. The rearrangement combines TRBV12-3 or TRBV12-4 with TRBJ2-5; 12 middle bases align to TRBD2. The sample comprised blood. This receptor was identified in a human donor in good health. The CDR3 region reads CASSSWTSGEETQYF. The DNA sequence is TGTGCCAGCAGTTCGTGGACTAGCGGGGAAGAGACCCAGTACTTC.